This entry describes one T cell receptor beta chain. Germline V CDR1 and CDR2: MDHEN, SYDVKM. V lost 2 bases and J lost 8; bases outside the gene matches: 8. The CDR3 is made up of 15 amino acids. Original analysis: Amplification from reference gene primers served as the basis for estimated nucleated cell counts. Libraries were prepared by immunoSEQ multiplex PCR; TCRdb keeps only in-frame clonotypes and omits some of them. D and trimming were read from the DNA, whereas the V and J calls and clone size are those reported in that table. The sample lists some 100,000 clones, 70% to 90% occurring once. This record comes from a study of blood T cell repertoires in COVID-19.

This TCR derives from a woman in her forties or fifties who had recovered from COVID-19. The chain uses TRBV28 and TRBJ2-1; 8 bases line up with TRBD2. The specimen sequenced was PBMCs or T cells enriched from blood (not recorded which). For the CDR3, the DNA is TGTGCCAGCAGTTTAAAGTTTCGGGGGGGCCATGAGCAGTTCTTC. It yields the protein CASSLKFRGGHEQFF.